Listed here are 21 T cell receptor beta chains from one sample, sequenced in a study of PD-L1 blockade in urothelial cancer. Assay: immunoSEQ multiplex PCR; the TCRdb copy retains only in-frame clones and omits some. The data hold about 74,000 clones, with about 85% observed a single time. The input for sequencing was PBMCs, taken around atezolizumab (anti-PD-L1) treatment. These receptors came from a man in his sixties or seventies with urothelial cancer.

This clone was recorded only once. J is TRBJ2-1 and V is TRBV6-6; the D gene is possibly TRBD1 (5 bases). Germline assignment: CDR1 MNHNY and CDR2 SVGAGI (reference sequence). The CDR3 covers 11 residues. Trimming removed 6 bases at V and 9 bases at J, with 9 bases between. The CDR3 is CASRDRGEQFF. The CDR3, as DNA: TGTGCCAGCAGGGATAGGGGTGAGCAGTTCTTC.

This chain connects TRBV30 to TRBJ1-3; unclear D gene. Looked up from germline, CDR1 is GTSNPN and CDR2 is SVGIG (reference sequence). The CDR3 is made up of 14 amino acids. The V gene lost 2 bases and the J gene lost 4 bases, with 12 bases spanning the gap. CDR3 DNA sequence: TGTGCCTGGAGTACTCAGGAAACCGGAAACACCATATATTTT. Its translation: CAWSTQETGNTIYF.

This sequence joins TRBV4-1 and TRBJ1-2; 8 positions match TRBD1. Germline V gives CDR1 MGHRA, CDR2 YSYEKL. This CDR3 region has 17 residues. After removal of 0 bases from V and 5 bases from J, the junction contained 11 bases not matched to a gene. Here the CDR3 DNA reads TGCGCCAGCAGCCAAGATGGGACAGGTCGGTCGGAATATGGCTACACCTTC. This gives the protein CASSQDGTGRSEYGYTF.

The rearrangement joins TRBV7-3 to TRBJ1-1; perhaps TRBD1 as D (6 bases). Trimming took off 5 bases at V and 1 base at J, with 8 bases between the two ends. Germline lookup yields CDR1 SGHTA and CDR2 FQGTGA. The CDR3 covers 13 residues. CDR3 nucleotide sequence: TGTGCCAGCAGCAAGGACAGGAACACTGAAGCTTTCTTT. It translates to CASSKDRNTEAFF.

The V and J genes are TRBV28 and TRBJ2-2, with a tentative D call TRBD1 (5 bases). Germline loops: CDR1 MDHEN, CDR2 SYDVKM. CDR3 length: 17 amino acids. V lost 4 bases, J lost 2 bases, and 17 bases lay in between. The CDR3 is CASSSQIKGPNTGELFF. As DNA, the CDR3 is TGTGCCAGCAGTTCCCAGATAAAGGGGCCAAACACCGGGGAGCTGTTTTTT. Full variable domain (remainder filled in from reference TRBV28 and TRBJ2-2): DVKVTQSSRYLVKRTGEKVFLECVQDMDHENMFWYRQDPGLGLRLIYFSYDVKMKEKGDIPEGYSVSREKKERFSLILESASTNQTSMYLCASSSQIKGPNTGELFFGEGSRLTVL.

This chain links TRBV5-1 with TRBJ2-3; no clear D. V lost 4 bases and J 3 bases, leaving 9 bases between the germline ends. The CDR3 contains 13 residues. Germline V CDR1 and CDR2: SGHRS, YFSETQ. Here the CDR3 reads CASSSVWTDTQYF. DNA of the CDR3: TGCGCCAGCAGCAGCGTGTGGACAGATACGCAGTATTTT.

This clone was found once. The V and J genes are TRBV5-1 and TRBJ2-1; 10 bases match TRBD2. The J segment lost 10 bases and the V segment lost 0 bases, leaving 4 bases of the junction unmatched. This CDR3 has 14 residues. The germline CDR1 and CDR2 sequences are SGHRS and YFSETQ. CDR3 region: CASSLETSGQEQFF. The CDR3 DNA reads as TGCGCCAGCAGCTTGGAGACTAGCGGGCAGGAGCAGTTCTTC. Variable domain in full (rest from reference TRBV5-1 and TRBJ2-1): KAGVTQTPRYLIKTRGQQVTLSCSPISGHRSVSWYQQTPGQGLQFLFEYFSETQRNKGNFPGRFSGRQFSNSRSEMNVSTLELGDSALYLCASSLETSGQEQFFGPGTRLTVL.

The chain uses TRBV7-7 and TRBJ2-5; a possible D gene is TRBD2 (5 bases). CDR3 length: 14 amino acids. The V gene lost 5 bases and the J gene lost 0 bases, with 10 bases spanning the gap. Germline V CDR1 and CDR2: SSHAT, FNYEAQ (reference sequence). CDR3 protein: CASSAGEHQETQYF. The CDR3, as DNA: TGTGCCAGCAGCGCTGGGGAGCACCAAGAGACCCAGTACTTC.

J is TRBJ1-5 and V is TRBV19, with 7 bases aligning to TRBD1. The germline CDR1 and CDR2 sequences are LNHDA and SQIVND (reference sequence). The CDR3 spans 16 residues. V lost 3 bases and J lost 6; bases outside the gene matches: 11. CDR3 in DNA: TGTGCCAGTAGTATGCTTACAGGGGAATTGGGTCAGCCCCAGCATTTT. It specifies CASSMLTGELGQPQHF.

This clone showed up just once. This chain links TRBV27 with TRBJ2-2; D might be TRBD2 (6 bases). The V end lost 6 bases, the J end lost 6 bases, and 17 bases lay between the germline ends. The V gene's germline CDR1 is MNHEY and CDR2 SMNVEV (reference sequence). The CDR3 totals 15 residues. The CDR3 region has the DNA TGTGCCAGCAGCCAACGGGGGACGGGGTCCGGGGAGCTGTTTTTT. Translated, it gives CASSQRGTGSGELFF.

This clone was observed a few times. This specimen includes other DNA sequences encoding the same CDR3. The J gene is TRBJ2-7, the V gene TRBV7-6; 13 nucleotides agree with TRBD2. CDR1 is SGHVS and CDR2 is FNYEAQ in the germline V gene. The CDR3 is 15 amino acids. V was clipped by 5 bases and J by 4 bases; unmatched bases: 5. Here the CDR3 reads CASSLGTSGNYEQYF. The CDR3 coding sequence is TGTGCCAGCAGCCTCGGGACTAGCGGGAATTACGAGCAGTACTTC.

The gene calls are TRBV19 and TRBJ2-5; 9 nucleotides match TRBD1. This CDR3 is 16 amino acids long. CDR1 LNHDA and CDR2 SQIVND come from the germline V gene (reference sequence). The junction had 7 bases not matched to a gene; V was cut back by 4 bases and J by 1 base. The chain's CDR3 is CASSTRQGGGQETQYF. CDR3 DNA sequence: TGTGCCAGTAGTACTCGACAGGGGGGAGGCCAAGAGACCCAGTACTTC.

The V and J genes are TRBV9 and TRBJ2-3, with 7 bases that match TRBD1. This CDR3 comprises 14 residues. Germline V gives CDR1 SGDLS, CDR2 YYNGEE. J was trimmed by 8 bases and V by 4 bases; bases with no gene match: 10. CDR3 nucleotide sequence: TGTGCCAGCAGCATGGGGACAGCCTTAGGTACGCAGTATTTT. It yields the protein CASSMGTALGTQYF.

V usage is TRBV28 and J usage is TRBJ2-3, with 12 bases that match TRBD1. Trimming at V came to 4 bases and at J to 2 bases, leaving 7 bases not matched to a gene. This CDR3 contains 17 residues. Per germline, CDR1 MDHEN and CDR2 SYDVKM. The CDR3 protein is CASSYKGTGGFTDTQYF. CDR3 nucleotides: TGTGCCAGCAGTTATAAGGGGACAGGGGGCTTCACAGATACGCAGTATTTT.

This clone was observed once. This chain's CDR3 is CASSAGPQGRLAKNIQYF. CDR3 sequence (DNA): TGTGCCAGCAGTGCCGGCCCGCAGGGGCGACTAGCCAAAAACATTCAGTACTTC. The V gene is TRBV6-1, the J gene TRBJ2-4; the D gene is possibly TRBD1 (6 bases). Trimming removed 4 bases from V and 0 bases from J, with 19 bases in between. The CDR3 sequence is 18 residues long. Germline CDR1 is MNHNS and CDR2 is SASEGT.

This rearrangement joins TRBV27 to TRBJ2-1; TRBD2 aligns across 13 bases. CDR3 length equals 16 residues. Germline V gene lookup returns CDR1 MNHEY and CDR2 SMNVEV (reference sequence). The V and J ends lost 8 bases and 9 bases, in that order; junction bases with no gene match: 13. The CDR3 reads CASAPVGLAGAVEQFF. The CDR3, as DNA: TGTGCCAGCGCCCCCGTCGGACTAGCGGGAGCGGTTGAGCAGTTCTTC.

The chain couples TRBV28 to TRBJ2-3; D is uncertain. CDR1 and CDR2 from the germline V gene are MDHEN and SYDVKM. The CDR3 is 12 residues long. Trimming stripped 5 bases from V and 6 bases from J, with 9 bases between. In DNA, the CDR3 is TGTGCCAGCAGTCCGGTCACGGATACGCAGTATTTT. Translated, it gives CASSPVTDTQYF.

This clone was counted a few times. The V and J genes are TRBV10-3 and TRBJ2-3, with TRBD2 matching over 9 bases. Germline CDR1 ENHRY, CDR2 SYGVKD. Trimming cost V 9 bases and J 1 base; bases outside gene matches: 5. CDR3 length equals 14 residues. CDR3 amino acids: CAIQREAGTDTQYF. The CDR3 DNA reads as TGTGCCATTCAGCGGGAGGCCGGCACAGATACGCAGTATTTT.

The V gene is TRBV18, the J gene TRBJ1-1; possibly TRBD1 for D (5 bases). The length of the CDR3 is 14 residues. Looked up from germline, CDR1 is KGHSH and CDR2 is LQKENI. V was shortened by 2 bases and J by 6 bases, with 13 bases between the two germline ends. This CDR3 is CASSPGGEVAEAFF. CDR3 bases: TGTGCCAGCTCACCAGGGGGGGAGGTGGCTGAAGCTTTCTTT.

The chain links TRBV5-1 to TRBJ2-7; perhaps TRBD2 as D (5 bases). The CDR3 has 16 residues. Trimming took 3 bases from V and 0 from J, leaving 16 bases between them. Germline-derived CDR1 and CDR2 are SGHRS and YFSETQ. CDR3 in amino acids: CASSSGWRPVSYEQYF. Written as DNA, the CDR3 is TGCGCCAGCAGCTCGGGATGGCGGCCGGTCTCCTACGAGCAGTACTTC.

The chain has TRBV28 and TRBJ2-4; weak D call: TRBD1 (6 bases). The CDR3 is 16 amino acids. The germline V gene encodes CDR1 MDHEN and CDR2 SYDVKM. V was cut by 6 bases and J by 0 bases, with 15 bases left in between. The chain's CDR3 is CASSPQGNQAKNIQYF. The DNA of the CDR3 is TGTGCCAGCAGCCCTCAGGGGAATCAAGCCAAAAACATTCAGTACTTC.